This entry lists 4 T cell receptor beta chains sequenced from one sample in a study of blood T cell repertoires in COVID-19. TCRdb's table, derived via immunoSEQ multiplex PCR, lists solely in-frame clones and lacks some. The table includes some 280,000 clones, roughly 85% detected once. The specimen was peripheral blood. Receptor source: a woman aged 25 to 39 with active or convalescent COVID-19.

The gene calls are TRBV18 and TRBJ1-5, with 9 bases identical to TRBD1. CDR1 and CDR2 from the germline V gene are KGHSH and LQKENI. The V segment lost 2 bases and the J segment 3 bases; nucleotides outside the gene matches: 5. This CDR3 comprises 16 residues. CDR3 nucleotide sequence: TGTGCCAGCTCACCAGCCGGGACAGGGACCAATCAGCCCCAGCATTTT. Translated: CASSPAGTGTNQPQHF.

In its sample, this clone was seen once. The chain is built from TRBV3-1 (or the pseudogene TRBV3-2) and TRBJ2-3; D uncertain. The germline V gene encodes CDR1 LGHDT and CDR2 YNNKEL (reference sequence). The CDR3 has 13 amino acids. V was trimmed by 2 bases and J by 4 bases, leaving 7 bases between them. The CDR3 loop reads CASSQKGADTQYF. As DNA, the CDR3 is TGTGCCAGCAGCCAAAAAGGAGCAGATACGCAGTATTTT.

The rearrangement joins TRBV2 to TRBJ2-1, with TRBD2 identical over 10 bases. This CDR3 is 15 amino acids long. Germline values: CDR1 SNHLY, CDR2 FYNNEI. Unmatched junction bases numbered 5, after V lost 3 bases and J lost 6 bases. The CDR3 loop is CASSDWLAGVNEQFF. DNA for the CDR3: TGTGCCAGCAGTGATTGGCTAGCGGGGGTCAATGAGCAGTTCTTC.

Regarding this clone: The same CDR3 can be traced to other DNA sequences in this sample. The chain joins TRBV30 to TRBJ2-7; 9 nucleotides match TRBD1. The CDR3 has 14 residues. CDR1 is GTSNPN and CDR2 is SVGIG in the germline V gene (reference sequence). V dropped 2 bases and J dropped 1; count of bases not matched to a gene: 3. CDR3 sequence (DNA): TGTGCCTGGAGTCCCGGGACAGGGTCCTACGAGCAGTACTTC. Residues: CAWSPGTGSYEQYF.